Below are 8 T cell receptor beta chains sequenced from a single sample in a study of CD8 T cells in ankylosing spondylitis. General study points: Ankylosing spondylitis blood appeared to carry a characteristic TCR beta motif of several highly homologous variants.

These TCRs' antigens remain unknown. One entry per CDR3 protein, called by TCRdb with MiXCR from the 5' RACE reads. The sample consists of fewer than 650,000 distinct CDR3 sequences, roughly 13% of them appearing once. The source material was blood, either unsorted or a sorted T cell fraction (not recorded which). The receptors here all came from a male donor with ankylosing spondylitis.

The J gene is TRBJ1-4, the V gene TRBV5-1; 9 bases are shared with TRBD1. The CDR3 is 15 residues long. Germline V gene lookup returns CDR1 SGHRS and CDR2 YFSETQ. The junction had 5 bases not matched to a gene; V was cut back by 4 bases and J by 4 bases. This CDR3 reads CASSLDRGVNEKLFF. The CDR3 DNA reads as TGCGCCAGCAGCCTGGACAGGGGCGTTAATGAAAAACTGTTTTTT.

This clonotype was counted a few times. V is TRBV29-1 and J is TRBJ2-6, with TRBD2 as a possible D gene (6 bases). The CDR3 has 15 amino acids. CDR1 is SQVTM and CDR2 is ANQGSEA in the germline V gene. The V end was cut by 1 base, the J end by 2 bases, with 9 bases between. CDR3 region: CSVEGGGTGANVLTF. The CDR3, as DNA: TGCAGCGTTGAAGGAGGAGGGACTGGGGCCAACGTCCTGACTTTC.

The sample holds a few counts of this clonotype. This chain joins TRBV18 and TRBJ2-2; D may be TRBD1 (6 bases). Germline V gene lookup returns CDR1 KGHSH and CDR2 LQKENI. Deletions cut 3 bases from V and 1 base from J, with 9 bases between. There are 15 residues in the CDR3. The CDR3 DNA sequence: TGTGCCAGCTCACCTATGACAGGGAACACCGGGGAGCTGTTTTTT. Protein product: CASSPMTGNTGELFF.

The rearrangement joins TRBV27 to TRBJ2-1; tentatively, D is TRBD2 (6 bases). The CDR3 loop spans 14 amino acids. Germline loops: CDR1 MNHEY, CDR2 SMNVEV (reference sequence). Trimming left V 8 bases short and J 2 bases short, with 13 bases between. The CDR3 loop reads CASSRETTYNEQFF. The CDR3 DNA sequence: TGTGCCAGCTCTCGGGAGACGACCTACAATGAGCAGTTCTTC.

There are a few counts of this clonotype. J is TRBJ2-7 and V is TRBV3-1, with no clear D. V lost 0 bases and J 7 bases, leaving 4 bases between the germline ends. The germline V gene encodes CDR1 LGHDT and CDR2 YNNKEL (reference sequence). The CDR3 totals 11 residues. CDR3 DNA: TGTGCCAGCAGCCAAGAAGGGGAGCAGTACGTC. Its protein is CASSQEGEQYV.

This clonotype occurred a few times. This chain joins TRBV11-3 and TRBJ1-1, with D unresolved. CDR3 length: 14 residues. Trimming removed 0 bases at V and 8 bases at J, with 13 bases between. CDR1 is SGHNT and CDR2 is YENEEA in the germline V gene. CDR3 loop: CASSLDREAKEAFF. In DNA form, the CDR3 reads TGTGCCAGCAGCTTAGATCGGGAGGCCAAAGAAGCTTTCTTT.

The J gene is TRBJ2-1, the V gene TRBV6-1; D is ambiguous. CDR1 and CDR2 from the germline V gene are MNHNS and SASEGT. The CDR3 is 15 amino acids. The V end lost 6 bases, the J end lost 0 bases, and 12 bases lay between the germline ends. This CDR3 is CASRVASSSYNEQFF. The CDR3 region has the DNA TGTGCCAGCAGAGTTGCCTCGAGCTCCTACAATGAGCAGTTCTTC.

This chain joins TRBV7-2 and TRBJ2-2; D may be TRBD1 (5 bases). Trimming stripped 4 bases from V and 0 bases from J, with 12 bases between. The CDR3 length is 16 residues. Per the germline V gene, CDR1 is SGHTA and CDR2 is FQGNSA. CDR3 DNA: TGTGCCAGCAGCTCTACAGGTGACCCGAACACCGGGGAGCTGTTTTTT. This encodes CASSSTGDPNTGELFF.